A single sample is the source of the 5 T cell receptor beta chains below, sequenced in a study of shared clonotypes between healthy human individuals (dated by TCRdb to about 2020). Library preparation employed the immunoSEQ multiplex PCR assay. Held by TCRdb, this immuneACCESS table contains in-frame sequences only and omits some clones. Under half of the omission traces to an unresolved V gene where checked; the cause of the rest is unknown. Within this sample are about 1 million clones, with under 80% of them counted one time only. 1.4% of the sample is held by the ten biggest clonotypes. Sample: memory CD4+ T cells sorted from blood. The cell subset or site tag for this specimen amounts to: CD45RA-negative fraction. These receptors originate from a man between 18 and 35 years old in good health.

V gene TRBV19 combines with J gene TRBJ1-3; 7 bases align to TRBD1. The trim removed 5 bases at V and 0 bases at J, leaving 10 bases unmatched. Germline CDR1 LNHDA, CDR2 SQIVND (reference sequence). The length of the CDR3 is 17 residues. The DNA of the CDR3 is TGTGCCAGTAGTCCACCTCTGGGGACAGTCTCTGGAAACACCATATATTTT. Its protein product is CASSPPLGTVSGNTIYF.

This clone was seen repeatedly, ten times or more. V is TRBV5-4 and J is TRBJ1-4; the D gene is possibly TRBD1 (5 bases). The CDR3 length is 15 residues. Germline values: CDR1 SGHNT, CDR2 YYREEE (reference sequence). Deletions cut 4 bases from V and 3 bases from J, with 13 bases between. The CDR3 reads CASSRGGRANEKLFF. The DNA for the CDR3 is TGTGCCAGCAGCCGCGGGGGGAGAGCTAATGAAAAACTGTTTTTT.

The chain employs TRBV6-1 and TRBJ2-1, with 7 nucleotides matching TRBD2. Germline V lookup: CDR1 MNHNS, CDR2 SASEGT. Trimming removed 5 bases from V and 4 bases from J; junction bases left unmatched: 8. The CDR3 is 15 amino acids. The DNA of the CDR3 is TGTGCCAGCAGTCCACCGGGAGGAGTTTACAATGAGCAGTTCTTC. Translated, it gives CASSPPGGVYNEQFF.

The chain carries TRBV18 and TRBJ1-4; D remains unclear. The germline gives CDR1 KGHSH, CDR2 LQKENI. V lost 4 bases to trimming and J lost 8 bases, with 8 bases between them. CDR3 length: 12 residues. Here the CDR3 reads CASSRTSEKLFF. The CDR3 nucleotides are TGTGCCAGCTCACGAACCTCGGAAAAACTGTTTTTT.

Notes on this clone: The sample holds other DNA sequences that translate to the same CDR3. The gene calls are TRBV5-1 and TRBJ2-6; no definite D call. The germline CDR1 and CDR2 sequences are SGHRS and YFSETQ. Between the trimmed V and J ends, which lost 4 bases and 4 bases, there was a span of 12 bases. The CDR3 sequence is 15 residues long. The CDR3 DNA reads TGCGCCAGCAGCCTCGGTAGTTCCGGGGCCAACGTCCTGACTTTC. It is translated as CASSLGSSGANVLTF.